Shown below are 8 T cell receptor beta chains from a single sample sequenced in a study of Tregs in tolerant kidney transplant recipients. Profiling relied on immunoSEQ multiplex PCR, and the TCRdb table lists in-frame clones only, not all of them. Of roughly 69,000 clones listed, 95% to 98% were seen once; the top ten hold nearly 0.35%. Sequenced here: Tregs from blood, sampled before the transplant. The receptors stem from a human donor who received a combined kidney and bone marrow transplant.

CDR3 nucleotides: TGTGCCAGCAGTTCCCCGGGACAATCGAACACTGAAGCTTTCTTT. It is translated as CASSSPGQSNTEAFF. The J gene is TRBJ1-1, the V gene TRBV28; D possibly corresponds to TRBD1 (6 bases). CDR3 length equals 15 residues. CDR1 is MDHEN and CDR2 is SYDVKM in the germline V gene. Between the trimmed V and J ends, which lost 4 bases and 1 base, there was a span of 13 bases. The variable domain in full, completed from reference TRBV28 and TRBJ1-1, reads DVKVTQSSRYLVKRTGEKVFLECVQDMDHENMFWYRQDPGLGLRLIYFSYDVKMKEKGDIPEGYSVSREKKERFSLILESASTNQTSMYLCASSSPGQSNTEAFFGQGTRLTVV.

This clone was recorded once. This chain links TRBV19 with TRBJ1-2; no firm D call. The germline gives CDR1 LNHDA, CDR2 SQIVND (reference sequence). The CDR3 is 17 amino acids. V was clipped by 2 bases and J by 0 bases, with 16 bases between them. The CDR3 is CASSISIGQPSNYGYTF. The CDR3, as DNA: TGTGCCAGTAGTATAAGTATTGGGCAGCCTTCTAACTATGGCTACACCTTC. Looking up the rest from reference TRBV19 and TRBJ1-2 gives the full variable domain: DGGITQSPKYLFRKEGQNVTLSCEQNLNHDAMYWYRQDPGQGLRLIYYSQIVNDFQKGDIAEGYSVSREKKESFPLTVTSAQKNPTAFYLCASSISIGQPSNYGYTFGSGTRLTVV.

The CDR3 region is CASSLVSGTTSTDTQYF. The DNA of the CDR3 is TGCGCCAGCAGCTTAGTTTCCGGGACAACTAGCACAGATACGCAGTATTTT. The gene calls are TRBV4-1 and TRBJ2-3, with a tentative D call TRBD1 (6 bases). Deletions cut 5 bases from V and 0 bases from J, with 18 bases between. Germline CDR1 and CDR2: MGHRA and YSYEKL. CDR3 length: 17 amino acids.

The J gene is TRBJ1-5, the V gene TRBV6-4, with D uncertain. This CDR3 contains 15 residues. The V end lost 5 bases, the J end lost 0 bases, and 11 bases lay between the germline ends. The V gene's germline CDR1 is MRHNA and CDR2 SNTAGT. Written as DNA, the CDR3 is TGTGCCAGCAGTCCACAAGCGGGTAGCAATCAGCCCCAGCATTTT. It is translated as CASSPQAGSNQPQHF.

The V and J genes are TRBV9 and TRBJ2-1, with D unresolved. Germline loops: CDR1 SGDLS, CDR2 YYNGEE. The CDR3 is made up of 16 amino acids. The ends were cut back, 3 bases at V and 5 bases at J, with 18 bases in the middle. CDR3 nucleotides: TGTGCCAGCAGCGCTGCCGTCCTTCCGACTCACAATGAGCAGTTCTTC. Its protein product is CASSAAVLPTHNEQFF.

The CDR3 reads CASSLRGMGALKRAEAFF. For the CDR3, the DNA is TGTGCCAGCAGCCTTAGGGGTATGGGTGCGCTCAAACGTGCTGAAGCTTTCTTT. The rearrangement links TRBV11-3 to TRBJ1-1; tentatively, D is TRBD1 (5 bases). CDR1 and CDR2 (germline): SGHNT, YENEEA. V lost 5 bases to trimming and J lost 6 bases, with 28 bases between them. The CDR3 consists of 18 residues.

V gene TRBV29-1 combines with J gene TRBJ2-3; 11 bases align to TRBD2. Germline trimming cut 4 bases from V and 1 base from J; bases unmatched to any gene: 10. The CDR3 totals 17 residues. Germline V CDR1 and CDR2: SQVTM, ANQGSEA. The CDR3 sequence is CSVAGTSGSVGTDTQYF. CDR3 bases: TGCAGCGTTGCCGGGACTAGCGGATCAGTGGGCACAGATACGCAGTATTTT.

The chain is built from TRBV2 and TRBJ1-6, with 10 bases matching TRBD1. This CDR3 is 11 amino acids long. V shed 7 bases and J 17 bases; nucleotides not matched to a gene: 5. In germline, CDR1 is SNHLY, CDR2 FYNNEI. The CDR3 is CASIGTGVIHF. In DNA form, the CDR3 reads TGTGCCAGCATTGGGACAGGGGTGATCCACTTT.